The 22 T cell receptor beta chains below all came from one sample that was sequenced in a study of response to subunit inactivated influenza vaccine. MiXCR was run by TCRdb on the RT-PCR reads, yielding one entry per CDR3 protein. The sample shows about 540,000 distinct CDR3 sequences, around a quarter of them seen only once. This same sample was also taken into another study, of T cells expressing NK-cell markers. As reported in that work: Scientists made TCR beta cDNA using 5'RACE template switching with UMIs.

The input for sequencing was CD4+ T cells sorted from PBMCs, taken about 12 days after vaccination. Source of these receptors: a man in his fifties or sixties who received an inactivated influenza vaccine.

This sequence joins TRBV29-1 and TRBJ2-2; TRBD1 is a possible D gene (6 bases). This CDR3 is 12 amino acids long. V was shortened by 6 bases and J by 7 bases, with 12 bases between the two germline ends. CDR1 is SQVTM and CDR2 is ANQGSEA in the germline V gene. The CDR3 DNA sequence: TGCAGCGTCTCTGACAGGCTCGGGGAGCTGTTTTTT. The encoded protein is CSVSDRLGELFF.

The table lists this clonotype with a few counts. The chain recombines TRBV10-3 with TRBJ2-1, with D tentatively TRBD2 (6 bases). Germline lookup yields CDR1 ENHRY and CDR2 SYGVKD. The length of the CDR3 is 13 residues. V was trimmed by 6 bases and J by 4 bases, leaving 10 bases between them. The CDR3: CAIRGGEYNEQFF. DNA for the CDR3: TGTGCCATCAGGGGCGGGGAGTACAATGAGCAGTTCTTC.

This chain links TRBV14 with TRBJ2-5; possibly TRBD2 for D (6 bases). This CDR3 region has 15 residues. V was pared by 4 bases and J by 0 bases, with 12 bases between. CDR1 and CDR2 from the germline V gene are SGHDN and FVKESK. For the CDR3, the DNA is TGTGCCAGCAGCCCGCCTGGGGGGTACCAAGAGACCCAGTACTTC. Its protein product is CASSPPGGYQETQYF.

The rearrangement joins TRBV7-9 to TRBJ2-3; D might be TRBD2 (6 bases). The germline V and J ends were trimmed by 7 bases and 0 bases, with 11 bases remaining between them. Germline V lookup: CDR1 SEHNR, CDR2 FQNEAQ (reference sequence). This CDR3 has 14 amino acids. CDR3 residues: CASKRGTSTDTQYF. As DNA, the CDR3 is TGTGCCAGCAAACGCGGGACTAGCACAGATACGCAGTATTTT. Filled out from reference TRBV7-9 and TRBJ2-3, the complete variable domain reads DTGVSQNPRHKITKRGQNVTFRCDPISEHNRLYWYRQTLGQGPEFLTYFQNEAQLEKSRLLSDRFSAERPKGSFSTLEIQRTEQGDSAMYLCASKRGTSTDTQYFGPGTRLTVL.

This rearrangement joins TRBV6-1 to TRBJ2-7, with D possibly matching TRBD1 (6 bases). The CDR3 length is 15 residues. CDR1 is MNHNS and CDR2 is SASEGT in the germline V gene. V was clipped by 6 bases and J by 2 bases, with 17 bases between them. The CDR3 region has the DNA TGTGCCAGCAGGAGACTGACAGGCCCTCCCTACGAGCAGTACTTC. This gives the protein CASRRLTGPPYEQYF.

This clonotype appeared a few times. The chain joins TRBV4-3 to TRBJ1-5, with D unclear. V lost 0 bases and J lost 5, with 8 bases in between. CDR3 length: 14 amino acids. Germline V gene lookup returns CDR1 LGHNA and CDR2 YSLEER. The CDR3 protein is CASSQEWVDQPQHF. The CDR3 DNA reads as TGCGCCAGCAGCCAAGAATGGGTGGATCAGCCCCAGCATTTT.

CDR3 DNA sequence: TGTGCCAGCAGTTACGCGTTAGCGGGACTCAATGAGCAGTTCTTC. It is translated as CASSYALAGLNEQFF. This chain connects TRBV6-2 or TRBV6-3 to TRBJ2-1, with 8 bases lining up with TRBD2. The CDR3 loop spans 15 amino acids. J gave up 6 bases and V 2 bases, and 6 bases lay outside the gene matches. Germline V gene lookup returns CDR1 MNHEY and CDR2 SVGEGT.

The rearrangement uses TRBV6-2 or TRBV6-3 and TRBJ1-1; no firm D call. The CDR3 runs to 14 residues. CDR1 is MNHEY, CDR2 SVGEGT, per germline. V was clipped by 2 bases and J by 4 bases, with 11 bases between them. The CDR3 sequence is CASSYTAATTEAFF. The DNA for the CDR3 is TGTGCCAGCAGTTACACTGCAGCTACCACTGAAGCTTTCTTT.

V and J are TRBV6-6 and TRBJ2-1; no reliable D call. Looked up from germline, CDR1 is MNHNY and CDR2 is SVGAGI (reference sequence). CDR3 length: 12 amino acids. Trimming pared 7 bases from V and 5 bases from J, leaving 9 bases between. This CDR3 reads CASISVDNEQFF. DNA for the CDR3: TGTGCCAGCATATCTGTAGACAATGAGCAGTTCTTC.

This clonotype was counted a few times. This sequence joins TRBV28 and TRBJ2-6, with 7 bases aligning to TRBD1. Germline trimming cut 6 bases from V and 3 bases from J; bases unmatched to any gene: 8. CDR1 and CDR2 (germline): MDHEN, SYDVKM. There are 16 residues in the CDR3. CDR3 loop: CASSKNRGSGANVLTF. The CDR3 bases are TGTGCCAGCAGCAAAAACAGGGGAAGTGGGGCCAACGTCCTGACTTTC.

This clonotype was observed a few times. For the CDR3, the DNA is TGCGCCAGCAGCTTGGGGACAGATAACTACGAGCAGTACTTC. It is translated as CASSLGTDNYEQYF. This chain links TRBV5-1 with TRBJ2-7; D may be TRBD1 (6 bases). Germline lookup yields CDR1 SGHRS and CDR2 YFSETQ. Trimming stripped 0 bases from V and 3 bases from J, with 10 bases between. CDR3 size: 14 residues.

This clonotype was observed many times. The chain has TRBV12-3 or TRBV12-4 and TRBJ2-2; D is undetermined. Trimming removed 3 bases from V and 5 bases from J, with 7 bases in between. The CDR3 spans 13 residues. This CDR3 is CASSLVRTGELFF. The DNA for the CDR3 is TGTGCCAGCAGTTTGGTACGGACCGGGGAGCTGTTTTTT.

This clonotype was seen a handful of times. The rearrangement joins TRBV5-1 to TRBJ2-2; 8 nucleotides agree with TRBD1. This CDR3 is built from 15 residues. The germline V gene has CDR1 SGHRS and CDR2 YFSETQ. V was clipped by 6 bases and J by 1 base; unmatched bases: 5. CDR3 sequence (DNA): TGCGCCAGCATTGAAGGGACAGGGAACACCGGGGAGCTGTTTTTT. Translated, it gives CASIEGTGNTGELFF.

This clonotype was observed many times. The chain employs TRBV12-3 or TRBV12-4 and TRBJ2-7; 11 nucleotides line up with TRBD2. Trimming removed 6 bases from V and 4 bases from J; junction bases left unmatched: 2. This CDR3 is 13 amino acids long. This chain's CDR3 is CASRRTSGYEQYF. As DNA, the CDR3 is TGTGCCAGCAGGCGGACTAGCGGGTACGAGCAGTACTTC.

There are a few counts of this clonotype. V and J are TRBV30 and TRBJ1-2; D not resolved. The CDR3 loop spans 12 amino acids. Germline lookup yields CDR1 GTSNPN and CDR2 SVGIG (reference sequence). The V gene lost 7 bases and the J gene lost 2 bases, with 11 bases spanning the gap. In DNA form, the CDR3 reads TGTGCCTTCGGTCGGGCCAACTATGGCTACACCTTC. Protein: CAFGRANYGYTF. The full variable domain, with the rest looked up from reference TRBV30 and TRBJ1-2, is SQTIHQWPATLVQPVGSPLSLECTVEGTSNPNLYWYRQAAGRGLQLLFYSVGIGQISSEVPQNLSASRPQDRQFILSSKKLLLSDSGFYLCAFGRANYGYTFGSGTRLTVV.

The gene calls are TRBV4-3 and TRBJ1-5; D gene uncertain. Trimming took 0 bases from V and 5 from J, leaving 11 bases between them. The CDR3 consists of 15 residues. Germline loops: CDR1 LGHNA, CDR2 YSLEER. The DNA for the CDR3 is TGCGCCAGCAGCCAAGACCAGGCTTCTTATCAGCCCCAGCATTTT. It translates to CASSQDQASYQPQHF.

This clonotype has just a few counts. This rearrangement joins TRBV6-1 to TRBJ2-1; 9 bases map to TRBD2. The ends lost 7 bases at V and 8 bases at J; junction bases unmatched: 9. From germline, CDR1 is MNHNS and CDR2 SASEGT. CDR3 length: 14 amino acids. As DNA, the CDR3 is TGTGCCAGCATAAAGCGGGGGGCCAAAGATGAGCAGTTCTTC. It is translated as CASIKRGAKDEQFF.

This clonotype has more than one count but fewer than ten. The J gene is TRBJ1-2, the V gene TRBV5-1; D may be TRBD1 (6 bases). V lost 1 base to trimming and J lost 1 base, with 8 bases between them. This CDR3 comprises 14 residues. Germline CDR1 reads SGHRS; CDR2 reads YFSETQ. The CDR3 spells CASSLNRDNYGYTF. In nucleotides, the CDR3 is TGCGCCAGCAGCTTGAACAGGGATAACTATGGCTACACCTTC.

This chain connects TRBV6-1 to TRBJ1-5, with D possibly matching TRBD1 (5 bases). The CDR3 contains 15 residues. Trimming pared 10 bases from V and 0 bases from J, leaving 16 bases between. Germline V gene sequence: CDR1 MNHNS, CDR2 SASEGT. The CDR3 region is CATGARQPSNQPQHF. The CDR3 coding sequence is TGTGCCACCGGCGCCCGACAGCCTAGCAATCAGCCCCAGCATTTT.

The CDR3 DNA reads TGTGCCAGCAGCTTAGATTTTTCGGGACGGTTTAATTCACCCCTCCACTTT. Protein: CASSLDFSGRFNSPLHF. The chain carries TRBV7-9 and TRBJ1-6; tentative D call: TRBD1 (5 bases). Germline V gene lookup returns CDR1 SEHNR and CDR2 FQNEAQ (reference sequence). This CDR3 spans 17 amino acids. The ends were cut back, 1 base at V and 6 bases at J, with 16 bases in the middle. Full variable domain (remainder filled in from reference TRBV7-9 and TRBJ1-6): DTGVSQNPRHKITKRGQNVTFRCDPISEHNRLYWYRQTLGQGPEFLTYFQNEAQLEKSRLLSDRFSAERPKGSFSTLEIQRTEQGDSAMYLCASSLDFSGRFNSPLHFGNGTRLTVT.

The CDR3 protein is CATRRDRGNEKLFF. In DNA, the CDR3 is TGTGCCACCCGGAGGGACAGGGGAAATGAAAAACTGTTTTTT. The chain couples TRBV19 to TRBJ1-4; TRBD1 agrees at 10 bases. There are 14 residues in the CDR3. J was trimmed by 5 bases and V by 10 bases; bases with no gene match: 7. Looked up from germline, CDR1 is LNHDA and CDR2 is SQIVND (reference sequence).

The table lists this clonotype with a few counts. This rearrangement joins TRBV3-1 to TRBJ2-2; D ambiguous. Trimming cost V 1 base and J 6 bases, with 12 bases left between them. CDR3 length: 15 amino acids. Germline values: CDR1 LGHDT, CDR2 YNNKEL (reference sequence). The CDR3 sequence is CASSQVRSYAGELFF. The CDR3 DNA is TGTGCCAGCAGCCAAGTTCGAAGTTACGCCGGGGAGCTGTTTTTT.